This T cell receptor (beta chain) was sequenced during a study of CD8+CD57+ T cells in acquired aplastic anemia. In the study overall: Sorted CD4+ and CD8+ cells yielded about 3.1 ug of DNA on average. Study-level results: Patients and controls shared 25 to 30 CD8+ CDR3 sequences, which appeared highly expressed in patients and within their immunodominant clones.

Deletions cut 3 bases from V and 4 bases from J, with 15 bases between. Germline CDR1 reads WNHNN; CDR2 reads SYGVQD (reference sequence). The CDR3 has 15 residues. TCR beta VDJ combinations and CDR3 sequences were profiled from genomic DNA. One entry per CDR3 protein, called by TCRdb with MiXCR from the reads. The sample has fewer than 250,000 distinct CDR3 sequences, 50% to 55% seen once. Concerning this clonotype: Its target is unknown.

The sequenced material came from sorted CD4+, CD8+, or CD8+CD57+ T cells (not recorded which) from PBMCs. The chain is built from TRBV10-1 and TRBJ1-1; TRBD1 might be the D (6 bases). This TCR came from a human donor in good health, serving as a control. CDR3 region: CASSEYREGTTEAFF. Here the CDR3 DNA reads TGCGCCAGCAGTGAATACAGGGAAGGTACCACTGAAGCTTTCTTT.